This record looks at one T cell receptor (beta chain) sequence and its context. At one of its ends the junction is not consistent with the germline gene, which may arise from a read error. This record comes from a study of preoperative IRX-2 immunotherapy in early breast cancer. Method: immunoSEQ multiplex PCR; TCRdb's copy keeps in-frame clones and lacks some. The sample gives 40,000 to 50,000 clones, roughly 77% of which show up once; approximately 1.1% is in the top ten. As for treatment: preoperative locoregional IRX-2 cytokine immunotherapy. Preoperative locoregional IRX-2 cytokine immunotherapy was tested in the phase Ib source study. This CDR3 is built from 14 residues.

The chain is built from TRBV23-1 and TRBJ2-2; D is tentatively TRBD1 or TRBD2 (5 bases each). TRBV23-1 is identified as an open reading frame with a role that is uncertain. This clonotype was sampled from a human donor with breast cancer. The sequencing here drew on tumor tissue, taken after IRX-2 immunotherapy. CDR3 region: CASSLGSGTGKLFF. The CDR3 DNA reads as TGCGCCAGCAGCTTGGGGTCGGGGACCGGGAAGCTGTTTTTT.